What follows describes a single T cell receptor beta chain. Antigen specificity is unknown. This record belongs to a study of CD8 T cells in ankylosing spondylitis. General study results and limits: Earlier studies detected some motif variants in reactive arthritis synovial fluid and blood. Significantly higher representation of disease-linked clones was reported for matched ankylosing spondylitis synovial fluid. Within ankylosing spondylitis blood, a TCR beta motif made up of fewer than ten highly homologous variants appeared to be characteristic.

Trimming took 2 bases from V and 4 from J, leaving 11 bases between them. The CDR3 covers 15 residues. Germline V CDR1 and CDR2: SEHNR, FQNEAQ (reference sequence). By quantitative 5'-RACE with molecular barcodes, the TCR beta libraries were made. TCRdb analysed the 5' RACE reads with MiXCR anew, one entry per CDR3 protein. The repertoire holds more than 150,000 distinct CDR3 sequences, 15% to 20% seen once, with around 4% in the top ten. Sequencing used blood, either unsorted or a sorted T cell fraction (not recorded which). This rearrangement joins TRBV7-9 to TRBJ2-2; tentative D call: TRBD1 (6 bases). The receptor comes from a male donor under 30 with ankylosing spondylitis or in good health (not recorded which). CDR3 bases: TGTGCCAGCAGCTTAAAGACAGGTCGCACCGGGGAGCTGTTTTTT. Its translation: CASSLKTGRTGELFF. The whole variable domain, filled in from reference TRBV7-9 and TRBJ2-2, reads DTGVSQNPRHKITKRGQNVTFRCDPISEHNRLYWYRQTLGQGPEFLTYFQNEAQLEKSRLLSDRFSAERPKGSFSTLEIQRTEQGDSAMYLCASSLKTGRTGELFFGEGSRLTVL.